What follows describes a single T cell receptor (beta chain). Antigen unknown. The data stem from a study of CD8 T cell repertoires and HIV-1 epitope variants. Study-wide context: Epitopes were three Gag families plus Nef HW9 and YT9. An uncultured baseline aliquot held 1M T cells.

The assay was immunoSEQ multiplex PCR, and TCRdb's table has in-frame clones only and misses some. The table lists around 4,000 clones, 60% to 65% of them singletons. CDR3 length: 13 amino acids. Trimming stripped 3 bases from V and 5 bases from J, with 9 bases between. The germline V gene encodes CDR1 SGDLS and CDR2 YYNGEE. V and J are TRBV9 and TRBJ2-1; D is ambiguous. The specimen sequenced was cultured CD8+ T cells derived from PBMCs. The source of this sequence is a male donor with HIV. The CDR3 DNA reads as TGTGCCAGCAGCGCATACCTAAACAATGAGCAGTTCTTC. Amino acids: CASSAYLNNEQFF.